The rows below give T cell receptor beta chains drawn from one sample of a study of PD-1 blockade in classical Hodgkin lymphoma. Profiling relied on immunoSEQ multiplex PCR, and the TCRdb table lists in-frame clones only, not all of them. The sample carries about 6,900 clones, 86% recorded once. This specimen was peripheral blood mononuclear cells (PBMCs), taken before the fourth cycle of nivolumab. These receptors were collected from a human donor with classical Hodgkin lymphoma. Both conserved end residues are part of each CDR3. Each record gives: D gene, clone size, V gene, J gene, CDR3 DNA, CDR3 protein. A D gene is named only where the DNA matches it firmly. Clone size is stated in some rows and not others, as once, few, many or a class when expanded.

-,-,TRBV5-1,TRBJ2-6,TGCGCCAGCAGCTCCGGACAGATGTTTGAAGGGGCCAACGTCCTGACTTTC,CASSSGQMFEGANVLTF
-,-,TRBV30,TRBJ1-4,TGTGCCTGGAGTGTACCCCTGAGCCTAACTAATGAAAAACTGTTTTTT,CAWSVPLSLTNEKLFF
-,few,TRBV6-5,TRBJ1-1,TGTGCCAGCAGTTACGATGGTCAACACCCTGAAGCTTTCTTT,CASSYDGQHPEAFF
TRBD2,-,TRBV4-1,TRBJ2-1,TGCGCCAGCAGCCTTAAAACCATGACTAGCGGGGTGTACAATGAGCAGTTCTTC,CASSLKTMTSGVYNEQFF
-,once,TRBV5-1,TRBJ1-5,TGCGCCAGCAGCTTGGATGGGGGCGACAATCAGCCCCAGCATTTT,CASSLDGGDNQPQHF
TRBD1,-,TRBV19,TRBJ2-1,TGTGCCAGTAGTACCGGGACAGGCTTGGGGTGGAATGAGCAGTTCTTC,CASSTGTGLGWNEQFF
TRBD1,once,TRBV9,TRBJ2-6,TGTGCCAGCAGCTTCCACGGGACAGGGGGTTCAGGGGCCAACGTCCTGACTTTC,CASSFHGTGGSGANVLTF
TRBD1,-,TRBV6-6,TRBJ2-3,TGTGCCAGCACTCTTACAGGGACAGGGGATACGCAGTATTTT,CASTLTGTGDTQYF
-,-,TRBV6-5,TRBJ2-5,TGTGCCAGCAGTTCTTGGACAGTAAGCAGGGAGACCCAGTACTTC,CASSSWTVSRETQYF
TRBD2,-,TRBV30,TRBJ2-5,TGTGCCTGGAGTGGATTAGCGGGCCAAGAGACCCAGTACTTC,CAWSGLAGQETQYF
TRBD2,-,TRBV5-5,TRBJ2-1,TGTGCCAGCAGCGGACTAGCGGGAGGGGCCTACAATGAGCAGTTCTTC,CASSGLAGGAYNEQFF
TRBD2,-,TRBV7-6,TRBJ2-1,TGTGCCAGCAGCTCTAGCGGATACTCCTACAATGAGCAGTTCTTC,CASSSSGYSYNEQFF
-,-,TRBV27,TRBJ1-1,TGTGCCAGCAGTTCGGGAAGGAACACTGAAGCTTTCTTT,CASSSGRNTEAFF
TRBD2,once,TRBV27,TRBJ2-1,TGTGCCAGCAGTAAGGTCGTTAGCGGGCCCCACAATGAGCAGTTCTTC,CASSKVVSGPHNEQFF
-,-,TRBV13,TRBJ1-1,TGTGCCAGCAGCTTAGGTCCCGAAGCTTTCTTT,CASSLGPEAFF
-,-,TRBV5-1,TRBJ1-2,TGCGCCAGCAGCCTAAATCCCCATCATGGCTACACCTTC,CASSLNPHHGYTF
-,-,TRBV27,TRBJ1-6,TGTGCCAGCGGCCTCTATTCACCCCTCCACTTT,CASGLYSPLHF
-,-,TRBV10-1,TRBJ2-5,TGCGCCAGCAGTGAGTCGGGGGGCGAGACCCAGTACTTC,CASSESGGETQYF
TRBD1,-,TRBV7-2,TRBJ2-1,TGTGCCAGCAGCACAGGGACAGGGTATGAGCAGTTCTTC,CASSTGTGYEQFF